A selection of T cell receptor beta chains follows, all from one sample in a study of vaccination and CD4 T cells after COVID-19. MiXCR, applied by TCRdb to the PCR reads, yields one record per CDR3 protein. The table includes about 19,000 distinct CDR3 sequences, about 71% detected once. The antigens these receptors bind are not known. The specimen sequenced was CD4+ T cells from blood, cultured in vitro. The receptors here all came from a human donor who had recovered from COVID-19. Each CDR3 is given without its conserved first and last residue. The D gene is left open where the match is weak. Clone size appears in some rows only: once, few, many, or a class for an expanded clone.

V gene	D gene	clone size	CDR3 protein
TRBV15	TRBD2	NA	ATSRGAWTGGSDEQY
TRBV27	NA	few	ASSRMGSGTDTQY
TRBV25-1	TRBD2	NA	APLGREANTGELF
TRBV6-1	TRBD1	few	ASSPTRTGGVNQPQH
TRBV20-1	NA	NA	SARDLRGVADTQY
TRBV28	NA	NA	ASSLGFDTEAF
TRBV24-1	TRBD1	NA	ATTGQGTTDTQY
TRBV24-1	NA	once	ATSDFLSTEAF
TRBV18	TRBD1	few	ASQMTGGAETQY
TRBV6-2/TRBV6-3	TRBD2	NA	ASSTPKKTSKETYEQY
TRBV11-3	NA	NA	ASSSGEGGPNTEAF
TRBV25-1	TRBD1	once	ASSDLFVRDRNSPLH
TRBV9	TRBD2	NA	ASSVGLADYEQY
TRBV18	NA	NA	ASSPTGTDYGYT
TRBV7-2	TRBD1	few	ASSLGGQGGNYGYT
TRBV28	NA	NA	ASSLRTLEQPQH
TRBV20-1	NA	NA	SASFGSSYNEQF
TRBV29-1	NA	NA	SAGTGNQPQH
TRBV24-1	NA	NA	ATSDQRQLEAF
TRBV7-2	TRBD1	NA	ASSSTRQGGEQY
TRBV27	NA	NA	ASSFRRKEETQY
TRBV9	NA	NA	ASSPRAGKRPNYGYT
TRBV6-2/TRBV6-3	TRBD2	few	ASGLGTSGRSGELF
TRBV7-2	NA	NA	ASSPTRRHTEAF
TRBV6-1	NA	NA	ASSPGETQY
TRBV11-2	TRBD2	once	ASSGGTASGYGETQY
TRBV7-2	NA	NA	ASSLDALPYEQY
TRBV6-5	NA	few	ASSYSSLADTQY
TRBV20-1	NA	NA	SAPTMSGVGVGYGYT
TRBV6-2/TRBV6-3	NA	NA	ASSPGHRTKF
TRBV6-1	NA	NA	ASRRGGGLDPDTQY
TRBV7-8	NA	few	ASSSDEIGELF
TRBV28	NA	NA	ASTEGTYGYT
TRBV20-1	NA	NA	SASPYSISNYGYT
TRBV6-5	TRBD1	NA	ASSYGTGAST
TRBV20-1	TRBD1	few	SATGQGNYGYT
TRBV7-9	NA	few	ASSPVGTGDRGYT
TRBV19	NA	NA	ASRGQLDSNQPQH
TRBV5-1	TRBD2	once	ASSSLAGVQETQY
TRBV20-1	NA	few	SAQIRDYWVDQPQH
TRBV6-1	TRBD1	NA	ASSEMGGAGGDQPQH
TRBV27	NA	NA	ASQRGAGYEQY
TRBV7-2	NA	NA	ASGAGSNTGELF
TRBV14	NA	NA	ASSQDNGYDQETQY
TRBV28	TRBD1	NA	ASSSTGTGAHGYT
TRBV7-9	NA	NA	ASSPAGTNTEAF
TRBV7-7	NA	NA	ASSLVARTQETQY
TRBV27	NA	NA	ASSLSRVQGRDGYT
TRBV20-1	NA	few	SATRTRAGENIQY
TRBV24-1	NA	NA	ATSDPSDSRETQY
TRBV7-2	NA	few	ASSTSLLPYEQY
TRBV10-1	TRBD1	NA	ASSEFSGGLEQETQY
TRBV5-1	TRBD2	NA	ASSSLAGGKNTGELF
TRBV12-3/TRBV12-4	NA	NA	ASTPVGATEAF
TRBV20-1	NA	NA	SANRNNYGYT
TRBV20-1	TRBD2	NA	SAGTSGRAVTGELF
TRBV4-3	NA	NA	ASSQGPPQNTEAF